Listed here are 30 T cell receptor beta chains from one sample, sequenced in a study of blood T cell repertoires in COVID-19. Profiled with immunoSEQ multiplex PCR; TCRdb holds only in-frame clones, not every one. The sample lists 350,000 to 400,000 clones, 90% to 95% occurring once. Sequencing was performed on PBMCs or T cells enriched from blood (not recorded which). Source of these receptors: a woman in her thirties or forties who had been exposed to COVID-19.

The chain joins TRBV29-1 to TRBJ1-2; 10 bases map to TRBD1. The CDR3 runs to 17 residues. V lost 7 bases to trimming and J lost 9 bases; unmatched junction nucleotides: 23. The germline gives CDR1 SQVTM, CDR2 ANQGSEA. Here the CDR3 DNA reads TGCAGCGGAATCACCCCCGGGACAGGGGCCCCCTCGGGCAGCTACACCTTC. Its protein product is CSGITPGTGAPSGSYTF.

The genes are TRBV5-1 and TRBJ2-1; perhaps TRBD1 as D (5 bases). The CDR3 sequence is 14 residues long. The germline V gene encodes CDR1 SGHRS and CDR2 YFSETQ. Trimming shortened V by 4 bases and J by 2 bases, and 10 bases separated the two germline ends. As DNA, the CDR3 is TGCGCCAGCAGCCCGCCGGACACCTACAATGAGCAGTTCTTC. Encoded protein: CASSPPDTYNEQFF.

The V and J genes are TRBV19 and TRBJ2-2; TRBD1 agrees at 8 bases. There are 16 residues in the CDR3. V lost 5 bases, J lost 7 bases, and 12 bases stayed unmatched. The germline gives CDR1 LNHDA, CDR2 SQIVND (reference sequence). CDR3 coding DNA: TGTGCCAGTAGTCCTCGCGGACAGGGATTTAGCGGGGAGCTGTTTTTT. Protein product: CASSPRGQGFSGELFF.

This clone has a single count. The V and J genes are TRBV10-2 and TRBJ1-5, with D tentatively TRBD1 (5 bases). The germline CDR1 and CDR2 sequences are WSHSY and SAAADI. CDR3 size: 16 residues. Trimming took off 7 bases at V and 3 bases at J, with 19 bases between the two ends. The CDR3 region is CASTPSQGSNNQPQHF. For the CDR3, the DNA is TGCGCCAGCACCCCGAGCCAGGGATCGAACAATCAGCCCCAGCATTTT.

The chain has TRBV19 and TRBJ2-1, with TRBD2 matching over 16 bases. The ends lost 11 bases at V and 0 bases at J; junction bases unmatched: 13. The CDR3 loop spans 19 amino acids. CDR1 is LNHDA, CDR2 SQIVND, per germline (reference sequence). The CDR3 region has the DNA TGTGCCCCCTACCCGGGACTAGCGGGGGGGTCAAGCTCCTACAATGAGCAGTTCTTC. Protein product: CAPYPGLAGGSSSYNEQFF.

This clone was detected only once. V and J are TRBV6-2 or TRBV6-3 and TRBJ1-1, with 11 bases identical to TRBD1. The CDR3 is 16 amino acids. V lost 2 bases, J lost 3 bases, and 5 bases stayed unmatched. The germline V gene encodes CDR1 MNHEY and CDR2 SVGEGT. For the CDR3, the DNA is TGTGCCAGCAGTTACCGGACAGGGGGCTGGTACACTGAAGCTTTCTTT. This translates into CASSYRTGGWYTEAFF.

The chain joins TRBV7-9 to TRBJ1-2, with D perhaps matching TRBD1 (5 bases). This CDR3 region has 13 residues. Per germline, CDR1 SEHNR and CDR2 FQNEAQ (reference sequence). The ends were cut back, 5 bases at V and 6 bases at J, with 13 bases in the middle. Here the CDR3 reads CASSLIQGDGYTF. In nucleotides, the CDR3 is TGTGCCAGCAGCCTCATCCAGGGTGATGGCTACACCTTC.

The rearrangement links TRBV25-1 to TRBJ1-5, with TRBD1 identical over 10 bases. The V segment lost 6 bases and the J segment 0 bases; nucleotides outside the gene matches: 5. Per the germline V gene, CDR1 is MGHDK and CDR2 is SYGVNS. This CDR3 contains 16 residues. The CDR3 DNA reads TGTGCCAGCAGCGGACAGGGGGGTTATAGCAATCAGCCCCAGCATTTT. This encodes CASSGQGGYSNQPQHF. Drawing the rest from reference TRBV25-1 and TRBJ1-5, the complete variable domain is EADIYQTPRYLVIGTGKKITLECSQTMGHDKMYWYQQDPGMELHLIHYSYGVNSTEKGDLSSESTVSRIRTEHFPLTLESARPSHTSQYLCASSGQGGYSNQPQHFGDGTRLSIL.

This chain uses TRBV2 with TRBJ2-1, with 9 nucleotides matching TRBD2. V shed 9 bases, J shed 9 bases, and the junction held 15 bases outside the gene matches. This CDR3 is built from 15 residues. The germline V gene has CDR1 SNHLY and CDR2 FYNNEI. As DNA, the CDR3 is TGTGCCAGGAACAAAGCCGGGACTAGCTCCCCTGAGCAGTTCTTC. Amino acid sequence: CARNKAGTSSPEQFF.

Of note for this clone: A read error may account for a junction end that differs from germline. The chain combines TRBV5-1 with TRBJ1-2; D unclear. Germline V CDR1 and CDR2: SGHRS, YFSETQ. The CDR3 runs 15 residues. CDR3 in amino acids: CASSLGAGKEKPRAF. The DNA of the CDR3 is TGCGCCAGCAGCTTGGGTGCGGGCAAAGAGAAGCCCCGGGCGTTC. The entire variable domain, with the rest obtained from reference TRBV5-1 and TRBJ1-2, is as follows: KAGVTQTPRYLIKTRGQQVTLSCSPISGHRSVSWYQQTPGQGLQFLFEYFSETQRNKGNFPGRFSGRQFSNSRSEMNVSTLELGDSALYLCASSLGAGKEKPRAFGSGTRLTVV.

The chain uses TRBV7-2 and TRBJ1-2; 8 nucleotides line up with TRBD1. Losses at the gene ends were 5 bases for V and 8 bases for J; bases not matched to a gene: 16. This CDR3 has 16 amino acids. CDR1 and CDR2 from the germline V gene are SGHTA and FQGNSA. CDR3 protein: CASSPTGTGQTGGYTF. In DNA form, the CDR3 reads TGTGCCAGCAGCCCTACCGGGACAGGCCAAACCGGGGGCTACACCTTC.

The chain employs TRBV2 and TRBJ2-2; D not certain. Per germline, CDR1 SNHLY and CDR2 FYNNEI. The CDR3 covers 12 residues. V shed 9 bases and J shed 5 bases, with 10 bases lying between them. The CDR3 is CASIHWTGELFF. For the CDR3, the DNA is TGTGCCAGTATCCACTGGACCGGGGAGCTGTTTTTT.

V gene TRBV7-9 combines with J gene TRBJ2-1; possibly TRBD1 for D (5 bases). The CDR3 sequence is 12 residues long. V was clipped by 5 bases and J by 8 bases, with 10 bases between them. From germline, CDR1 is SEHNR and CDR2 FQNEAQ (reference sequence). The CDR3 is CASSPIGDEQFF. The CDR3 DNA reads as TGTGCCAGCAGCCCTATAGGGGATGAGCAGTTCTTC.

The chain uses TRBV6-5 and TRBJ1-2; weak D call: TRBD1 (6 bases). Germline assignment: CDR1 MNHEY and CDR2 SVGAGI. V was cut by 6 bases and J by 4 bases, with 15 bases left in between. The CDR3 has 14 amino acids. Here the CDR3 reads CASRETGVLYGYTF. CDR3 bases: TGTGCCAGCAGGGAGACAGGTGTACTCTATGGCTACACCTTC.

This clone showed up just once. This chain joins TRBV3-1 (or the pseudogene TRBV3-2) and TRBJ2-7; D is perhaps TRBD1 (5 bases). The CDR3 runs 15 residues. The ends were cut back, 1 base at V and 3 bases at J, with 13 bases in the middle. Germline CDR1 and CDR2: LGHDT and YNNKEL (reference sequence). The CDR3 loop is CASSQVGAAGYEQYF. CDR3 bases: TGTGCCAGCAGCCAAGTAGGGGCAGCAGGCTACGAGCAGTACTTC.

The chain is built from TRBV7-8 and TRBJ2-1; TRBD2 matches at 7 bases. The CDR3 has 16 residues. Germline assignment: CDR1 SGHVS and CDR2 FQNEAQ. The J segment lost 6 bases and the V segment lost 7 bases, leaving 15 bases of the junction unmatched. The CDR3 region has the DNA TGTGCCAGCACCCGGAAGGCTAGCGGAGCCCTCAATGAGCAGTTCTTC. Amino acids: CASTRKASGALNEQFF.

J is TRBJ1-1 and V is TRBV25-1; D might be TRBD1 (5 bases). Trimming stripped 5 bases from V and 11 bases from J, with 12 bases between. Germline assignment: CDR1 MGHDK and CDR2 SYGVNS. This CDR3 is 11 amino acids long. The CDR3 coding sequence is TGTGCCAGCAGTAGGGGCAGGGTGGCTTTCTTT. It yields the protein CASSRGRVAFF.

The chain couples TRBV2 to TRBJ1-1; TRBD1 aligns across 9 bases. The CDR3 consists of 13 residues. Germline CDR1 reads SNHLY; CDR2 reads FYNNEI. Germline trimming cut 4 bases from V and 7 bases from J; bases unmatched to any gene: 4. The CDR3 DNA is TGTGCCAGCAGTGTAGGACAGGGGTATGAAGCTTTCTTT. Translating it yields CASSVGQGYEAFF.

This clone was picked up one time. This sequence joins TRBV29-1 and TRBJ2-3, with TRBD2 matching over 14 bases. The CDR3 is 16 amino acids. Trimming removed 6 bases from V and 3 bases from J; junction bases left unmatched: 8. Germline CDR1 is SQVTM and CDR2 is ANQGSEA. The chain's CDR3 is CSVDTGTSGRTDTQYF. The CDR3 nucleotides read TGCAGCGTGGACACCGGGACTAGCGGGAGAACAGATACGCAGTATTTT.

This chain connects TRBV4-1 to TRBJ1-2; 7 nucleotides agree with TRBD1. This CDR3 spans 14 amino acids. Germline trimming cut 0 bases from V and 8 bases from J; bases unmatched to any gene: 6. Germline V gene sequence: CDR1 MGHRA, CDR2 YSYEKL. In DNA, the CDR3 is TGCGCCAGCAGCCAAGATGACAGGGTGGGAGGCTACACCTTC. Its protein product is CASSQDDRVGGYTF.

The chain is built from TRBV19 and TRBJ1-5, with D tentatively TRBD1 (6 bases). Germline V gene sequence: CDR1 LNHDA, CDR2 SQIVND (reference sequence). Trimming took 1 base from V and 0 from J, leaving 10 bases between them. The length of the CDR3 is 16 residues. As DNA, the CDR3 is TGTGCCAGTAGTATAGGGACAGACTTTAGCAATCAGCCCCAGCATTTT. Its translation is CASSIGTDFSNQPQHF.

V and J are TRBV18 and TRBJ1-1; D not resolved. The CDR3 has 14 residues. V was pared by 1 base and J by 5 bases, with 11 bases between. Germline V CDR1 and CDR2: KGHSH, LQKENI. CDR3 in DNA: TGTGCCAGCTCACCACTTGGTGCCGGGACTGAAGCTTTCTTT. It codes for CASSPLGAGTEAFF.

The chain links TRBV10-1 to TRBJ1-2, with D maybe TRBD1 (6 bases). The V end lost 2 bases, the J end lost 4 bases, and 14 bases lay between the germline ends. CDR1 WNHNN and CDR2 SYGVQD come from the germline V gene (reference sequence). The CDR3 loop spans 15 amino acids. In DNA form, the CDR3 reads TGCGCCAGCAGTGAGAGGGGGGGTCCGGTCTATGGCTACACCTTC. Translating it yields CASSERGGPVYGYTF.

This chain's CDR3 is CASTLLISGTEAFF. The CDR3 coding sequence is TGTGCCAGCACCCTTCTAATTTCGGGCACTGAAGCTTTCTTT. This sequence joins TRBV6-5 and TRBJ1-1; D not resolved. The CDR3 contains 14 residues. Germline CDR1 reads MNHEY; CDR2 reads SVGAGI. V lost 7 bases and J lost 4, with 16 bases in between.

This CDR3 is CASSQEVELEAFF. In DNA, the CDR3 is TGCGCCAGCAGCCAAGAGGTAGAGCTTGAAGCTTTCTTT. This chain joins TRBV4-3 and TRBJ1-1; D uncertain. The germline V gene has CDR1 LGHNA and CDR2 YSLEER. CDR3 size: 13 residues. The V gene lost 0 bases and the J gene lost 7 bases, with 9 bases spanning the gap.

The chain employs TRBV3-1 (or the pseudogene TRBV3-2) and TRBJ2-7; possibly TRBD2 for D (5 bases). CDR3 length: 15 residues. The V gene's germline CDR1 is LGHDT and CDR2 YNNKEL (reference sequence). Trimming stripped 0 bases from V and 3 bases from J, with 12 bases between. The DNA of the CDR3 is TGTGCCAGCAGCCAAGATCCTAGCAACCTCTACGAGCAGTACTTC. This codes for CASSQDPSNLYEQYF.

V usage is TRBV7-8 and J usage is TRBJ2-7; 7 bases align to TRBD1. The CDR3 length is 15 residues. With 4 bases clipped from V and 4 bases from J, the junction kept 10 bases outside the gene matches. The germline V gene encodes CDR1 SGHVS and CDR2 FQNEAQ. CDR3 sequence: CASSSRRDRRYEQYF. For the CDR3, the DNA is TGTGCCAGCAGCTCAAGAAGGGACAGAAGGTACGAGCAGTACTTC.

This clone was detected only once. The chain recombines TRBV6-5 with TRBJ1-3; a possible D gene is TRBD1 (6 bases). Trimming removed 8 bases from V and 1 base from J, with 15 bases in between. CDR1 and CDR2 from the germline V gene are MNHEY and SVGAGI. This CDR3 spans 15 amino acids. The chain's CDR3 is CASSGQHPSGNTIYF. The DNA of the CDR3 is TGTGCCAGCTCTGGACAGCACCCGTCTGGAAACACCATATATTTT.

J is TRBJ2-6 and V is TRBV6-5; D uncertain. This CDR3 is built from 16 residues. Germline CDR1 reads MNHEY; CDR2 reads SVGAGI. Trimming stripped 0 bases from V and 1 base from J, with 7 bases between. CDR3 DNA sequence: TGTGCCAGCAGTTACTCGCGTCAATCTGGGGCCAACGTCCTGACTTTC. Translation gives CASSYSRQSGANVLTF.

This clone was detected once. The rearrangement uses TRBV7-2 and TRBJ1-3; TRBD1 matches 8 bases. This CDR3 has 15 residues. Germline V gives CDR1 SGHTA, CDR2 FQGNSA. V trimming: 5 bases; J trimming: 7 bases; junction bases outside the gene matches: 10. CDR3 DNA: TGTGCCAGCAGCAGTAAGGCAGGGGGCGCGAACACCATATATTTT. Encoded protein: CASSSKAGGANTIYF.